These 26 T cell receptor beta chains share one sample of origin, sequenced in a study of metastatic and nonmetastatic thyroid tumors. TCRdb re-called clones via MiXCR from the PCR reads. Here the sample spans 6,000 to 8,000 clones, roughly 30% being singletons. No treatment of any kind had been given to any patient before thyroid surgery. Sequencing was carried out using adjacent normal tissue. These receptors all stem from a female donor with papillary thyroid cancer or a benign thyroid nodule (not recorded which). Some clones in this sample may be carry-over from other donors' samples.

This chain uses TRBV5-1 with TRBJ2-7, with D perhaps matching TRBD2 (5 bases). Trimming shortened V by 0 bases and J by 2 bases, and 9 bases separated the two germline ends. CDR1 SGHRS and CDR2 YFSETQ come from the germline V gene. This CDR3 is built from 14 residues. CDR3 DNA sequence: TGCGCCAGCAGCTTGGAGGGAGCTACCTACGAGCAGTACTTC. Translated, it gives CASSLEGATYEQYF.

By sample fraction, this clone is large (0.1 to 1%). The chain uses TRBV12-3 or TRBV12-4 and TRBJ1-1; D is ambiguous. Trimming took off 6 bases at V and 13 bases at J, with 21 bases between the two ends. This CDR3 comprises 13 residues. CDR3 in amino acids: CASSQNNMEEDFF. In DNA, the CDR3 is TGTGCCAGCAGCCAAAATAACATGGAAGAGGATTTCTTT.

This clone has a single count. The chain employs TRBV7-6 and TRBJ2-7; D call uncertain. V was pared by 1 base and J by 3 bases, with 10 bases between. The germline CDR1 and CDR2 sequences are SGHVS and FNYEAQ. This CDR3 has 14 residues. The CDR3 nucleotides read TGTGCCAGCAGCTTAGACGAGGACCTCTACGAGCAGTACTTC. It codes for CASSLDEDLYEQYF.

This clone has only a few counts. The V call is TRBV7-9, the J call TRBJ2-1; D could derive from TRBD1 or TRBD2 (6 bases each). The germline V and J ends were trimmed by 3 bases and 10 bases, with 10 bases remaining between them. The CDR3 consists of 12 residues. Germline-derived CDR1 and CDR2 are SEHNR and FQNEAQ (reference sequence). The CDR3 is CASSFVGGEQFF. The CDR3 DNA is TGTGCCAGCAGCTTCGTCGGGGGCGAGCAGTTCTTC.

This clone came up a few times. A junction end diverges from the germline sequence, so it may reflect a read error. The J gene is TRBJ2-3, the V gene TRBV15; possibly TRBD1 for D (5 bases). The CDR3 runs to 14 residues. The V gene's germline CDR1 is LNHNV and CDR2 YYDKDF (reference sequence). CDR3 in amino acids: CATTREGVSDTQYF. The CDR3 bases are TGTGCCACCACCAGAGAAGGGGTGTCAGATACGCAGTATTTT.

The V call is TRBV6-1, the J call TRBJ2-1, with D unresolved. Germline lookup yields CDR1 MNHNS and CDR2 SASEGT. Trimming left V 2 bases short and J 8 bases short, with 13 bases between. This CDR3 comprises 14 residues. DNA of the CDR3: TGTGCCAGCAGTGAAATAGTATACGTCCATGAGCAGTTCTTC. Translated: CASSEIVYVHEQFF.

The V gene is TRBV27, the J gene TRBJ2-7; D perhaps matches TRBD1 (6 bases). The CDR3 runs 17 residues. CDR1 and CDR2 (germline): MNHEY, SMNVEV (reference sequence). Trimming left V 3 bases short and J 1 base short, with 19 bases between. CDR3 bases: TGTGCCAGCAGTTTTTCTCATACAGGGATAGTATCCTACGAGCAGTACTTC. It encodes CASSFSHTGIVSYEQYF.

This clone has just a few counts. The chain employs TRBV27 and TRBJ2-7, with 7 bases aligning to TRBD2. V was pared by 2 bases and J by 6 bases, with 10 bases of the junction left unmatched. Germline CDR1 is MNHEY and CDR2 is SMNVEV (reference sequence). The CDR3 extends over 15 amino acids. The CDR3 sequence is CASSLRREGGFEQYF. In DNA form, the CDR3 reads TGTGCCAGCAGTTTACGCAGGGAGGGTGGGTTCGAGCAGTACTTC.

The chain joins TRBV4-2 to TRBJ2-7, with 13 bases lining up with TRBD2. The CDR3 covers 16 residues. From germline, CDR1 is LGHNA and CDR2 YNFKEQ. V gave up 3 bases and J gave up 7 bases; unmatched junction bases: 9. The CDR3 DNA follows: TGTGCCAGCAGCCACACACTAGCGGGAGGGCTCGGGGAGCAGTACTTC. Its translation: CASSHTLAGGLGEQYF.

This chain links TRBV14 with TRBJ1-1; possible D gene TRBD1, 6 bases. The CDR3 sequence is 12 residues long. V lost 3 bases and J lost 9, with 11 bases in between. The germline V gene has CDR1 SGHDN and CDR2 FVKESK. The CDR3 loop is CASSHVDRKAFF. The CDR3 DNA sequence: TGTGCCAGCAGCCATGTGGACAGAAAAGCTTTCTTT.

This clone occurred a few times. The chain is built from TRBV12-3 or TRBV12-4 and TRBJ1-1, with D hard to call. There are 12 residues in the CDR3. Trimming removed 6 bases at V and 4 bases at J, with 9 bases between. CDR3 nucleotide sequence: TGTGCCAGCAGCCCTCTCGGCACTGAAGCTTTCTTT. This translates into CASSPLGTEAFF.

This clone was seen a handful of times. One end of the junction is discordant with germline, which a read error may explain. This chain links TRBV2 with TRBJ2-7, with D possibly called TRBD1 or TRBD2 (5 bases each). CDR3 length: 13 amino acids. Germline V CDR1 and CDR2: SNHLY, FYNNEI. CDR3 in DNA: TGTGCCAGCAGCTTCACGGACGGAGAGGGGCGGTCCTTC. It is translated as CASSFTDGEGRSF.

The V gene is TRBV11-2, the J gene TRBJ2-1; D may be TRBD2 (5 bases). V was trimmed by 2 bases and J by 5 bases, leaving 19 bases between them. The CDR3 totals 17 residues. Germline assignment: CDR1 SGHAT and CDR2 FQNNGV. The DNA of the CDR3 is TGTGCCAGCAGCTTACGAGGTTTAGCGAGTGTCGACAATGAGCAGTTCTTC. The encoded protein is CASSLRGLASVDNEQFF.

The genes are TRBV27 and TRBJ1-1; no definite D call. The CDR3 sequence is 15 residues long. V was shortened by 2 bases and J by 1 base, with 11 bases between the two germline ends. Per germline, CDR1 MNHEY and CDR2 SMNVEV (reference sequence). The CDR3 loop reads CASSLGPSGNTEAFF. The CDR3 nucleotides read TGTGCCAGCAGTTTAGGACCCTCGGGGAACACTGAAGCTTTCTTT.

The chain joins TRBV6-2 or TRBV6-3 to TRBJ2-7; 9 bases are shared with TRBD1. The J segment lost 0 bases and the V segment lost 6 bases, leaving 21 bases of the junction unmatched. The CDR3 sequence is 20 residues long. Germline lookup yields CDR1 MNHEY and CDR2 SVGEGT. CDR3 protein: CASRQERPGQGRSFSYEQYF. The CDR3 region has the DNA TGTGCCAGCAGACAAGAACGTCCGGGACAGGGTAGGTCCTTCTCCTACGAGCAGTACTTC.

The chain recombines TRBV20-1 with TRBJ2-5; D not resolved. Trimming pared 8 bases from V and 0 bases from J, leaving 10 bases between. From germline, CDR1 is DFQATT and CDR2 SNEGSKA (reference sequence). The CDR3 spans 12 residues. CDR3 DNA sequence: TGCAGTAGTGGGCAGAACCAAGAGACCCAGTACTTC. Translating gives CSSGQNQETQYF.

The chain uses TRBV7-9 and TRBJ1-4; D is unresolved. V was cut by 1 base and J by 5 bases, with 11 bases left in between. This CDR3 is built from 15 residues. Germline assignment: CDR1 SEHNR and CDR2 FQNEAQ (reference sequence). CDR3 protein: CASSLVGSQNEKLFF. CDR3 nucleotide sequence: TGTGCCAGCAGCTTAGTGGGCAGCCAAAATGAAAAACTGTTTTTT. Combining the CDR3 with reference TRBV7-9 and TRBJ1-4 gives the whole variable domain DTGVSQNPRHKITKRGQNVTFRCDPISEHNRLYWYRQTLGQGPEFLTYFQNEAQLEKSRLLSDRFSAERPKGSFSTLEIQRTEQGDSAMYLCASSLVGSQNEKLFFGSGTQLSVL.

The rearrangement links TRBV11-1 to TRBJ2-6; a possible D gene is TRBD1 (6 bases). V was shortened by 5 bases and J by 14 bases, with 31 bases between the two germline ends. Germline-derived CDR1 and CDR2 are SGHAT and FQDESV (reference sequence). This CDR3 region has 18 residues. CDR3 DNA sequence: TGTGCCAGCAGCCTAGTGATGACAGGACCCTCTGGGGCCAATTTCCTGACTTTC. This codes for CASSLVMTGPSGANFLTF.

The chain has TRBV6-2 or TRBV6-3 and TRBJ2-2; maybe TRBD2 (6 bases). V was trimmed by 0 bases and J by 7 bases, leaving 12 bases between them. Germline CDR1 MNHEY, CDR2 SVGEGT. This CDR3 region has 15 residues. The CDR3 sequence is CASSYSGGEVGELFF. CDR3 nucleotide sequence: TGTGCCAGCAGTTACTCGGGGGGAGAGGTCGGGGAGCTGTTTTTT.

About this clone: The junction and the germline gene differ at one end; a read error may be behind it. The V call is TRBV27, the J call TRBJ2-1; D is ambiguous. This CDR3 contains 14 residues. Per germline, CDR1 MNHEY and CDR2 SMNVEV (reference sequence). CDR3 nucleotides: TGTGCCTGCAGTTACGTAATAACAAACAATGAGCAGTTCTTC. Its protein product is CACSYVITNNEQFF.

This clone has only a few counts. The chain employs TRBV6-1 and TRBJ2-7, with 7 bases matching TRBD1. J was trimmed by 4 bases and V by 3 bases; bases with no gene match: 3. The V gene's germline CDR1 is MNHNS and CDR2 SASEGT. The CDR3 sequence is 13 residues long. CDR3 nucleotide sequence: TGTGCCAGCAGTGAGGACAGGATGTACGAGCAGTACTTC. Protein sequence: CASSEDRMYEQYF.

This clone is medium-sized within its sample. The chain couples TRBV30 to TRBJ2-7; D gene uncertain. Trimming pared 2 bases from V and 6 bases from J, leaving 11 bases between. The CDR3 runs to 12 residues. Germline V gives CDR1 GTSNPN, CDR2 SVGIG (reference sequence). CDR3 bases: TGTGCCTGGAGTAGTACTACCGGCGAGCAGTACTTC. This gives the protein CAWSSTTGEQYF.

The genes are TRBV3-1 and TRBJ2-7; 9 bases align to TRBD1. CDR1 and CDR2 (germline): LGHDT, YNNKEL (reference sequence). Germline trimming cut 3 bases from V and 3 bases from J; bases unmatched to any gene: 21. The CDR3 spans 20 residues. CDR3 sequence: CASSQARPGQGRSFYYEQYF. The DNA for the CDR3 is TGTGCCAGCAGCCAGGCACGTCCGGGACAGGGTAGGTCCTTCTACTACGAGCAGTACTTC.

In regard to this clone: The conserved phenylalanine or tryptophan is not found at the CDR3 terminus, so this likely reflects a read error. It is unclear where the CDR3 begins or ends on the DNA, so no DNA is shown, and the CDR3 is as TCRdb lists it. The rearrangement links TRBV27 to TRBJ1-2; the table's D call of TRBD1 was not tested on the DNA. The CDR3 has 14 amino acids, counting both end residues. Germline CDR1 reads MNHEY; CDR2 reads SMNVEV (reference sequence). The chain's CDR3 is CACFPGPRGYGHTL.

V is TRBV20-1 and J is TRBJ2-7, with D unclear. The V gene's germline CDR1 is DFQATT and CDR2 SNEGSKA (reference sequence). The germline V and J ends were trimmed by 5 bases and 6 bases, with 8 bases remaining between them. The CDR3 runs 10 residues. The CDR3 spells CSAGRREQYF. The DNA of the CDR3 is TGCAGTGCTGGCCGGCGCGAGCAGTACTTC.

This clone was seen more than once but under ten times. V and J are TRBV19 and TRBJ2-7; no firm D call. CDR1 LNHDA and CDR2 SQIVND come from the germline V gene (reference sequence). The CDR3 is made up of 13 amino acids. The germline V and J ends were trimmed by 5 bases and 6 bases, with 14 bases remaining between them. In DNA form, the CDR3 reads TGTGCCAGTAGTGGGGTCGGTCCCGGCGAGCAGTACTTC. Encoded protein: CASSGVGPGEQYF.